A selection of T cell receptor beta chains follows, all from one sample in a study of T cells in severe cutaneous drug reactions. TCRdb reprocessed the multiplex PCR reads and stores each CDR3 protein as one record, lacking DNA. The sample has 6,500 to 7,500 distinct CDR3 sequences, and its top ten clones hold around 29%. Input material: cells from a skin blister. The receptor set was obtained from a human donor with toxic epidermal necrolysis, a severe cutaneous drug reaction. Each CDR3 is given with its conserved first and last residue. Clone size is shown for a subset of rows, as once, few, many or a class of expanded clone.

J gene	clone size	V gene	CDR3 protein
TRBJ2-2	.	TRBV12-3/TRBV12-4	CASRFGVGAGELFF
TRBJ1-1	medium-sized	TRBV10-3	CAISEVGGTEAFF
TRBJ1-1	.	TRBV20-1	CSAGRYTEAFF
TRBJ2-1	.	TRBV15	CATSSFFYLFSYNEQFF
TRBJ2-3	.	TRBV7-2	CASSLGTSGPTDTQYF
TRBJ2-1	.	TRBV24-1	CATSDNYWTGPSNNNEQFF
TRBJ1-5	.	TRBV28	CASSWTSNQPQHF
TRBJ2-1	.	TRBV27	CASSSVEQVYNEQFF
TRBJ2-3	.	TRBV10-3	CATDRGQDTDTQYF
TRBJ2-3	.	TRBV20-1	CSASDSGTNGDTQYF
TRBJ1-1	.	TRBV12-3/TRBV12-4	CASSFRSGGPNTEAFF
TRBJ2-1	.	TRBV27	CASSSSLYEQFF
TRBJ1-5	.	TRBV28	CASNLQGNQPQHF
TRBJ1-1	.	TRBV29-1	CSVQRTANTEAFF
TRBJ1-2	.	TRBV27	CASSPGTPYAGYTF
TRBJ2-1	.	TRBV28	CASNLAGAYNEQFF
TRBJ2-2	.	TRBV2	CASSGTEESLTGELFF
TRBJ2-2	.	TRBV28	CASSLGVLEELFF
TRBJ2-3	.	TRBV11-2	CASSLEEQGGTDTQYF
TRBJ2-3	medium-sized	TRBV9	CASSVGTSSADTQYF
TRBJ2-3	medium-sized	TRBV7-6	CASSSLAGGLTDTQYF
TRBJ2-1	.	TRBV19	CASSHPGLAGGPGNEQFF
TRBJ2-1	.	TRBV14	CASSQVSFGLSSYNEQFF
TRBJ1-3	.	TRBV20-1	CSARGQGEGNTIYF
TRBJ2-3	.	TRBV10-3	CAISGTSGSSETDTQYF
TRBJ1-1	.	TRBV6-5	CASRLGMPPTEAFF
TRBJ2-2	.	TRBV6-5	CASSRLGGSTGELFF
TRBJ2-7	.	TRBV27	CASSPGTGLYEQYF
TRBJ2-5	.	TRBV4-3	CASSQDRLWETQYF
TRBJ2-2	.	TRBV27	CASSLSVDTGELFF
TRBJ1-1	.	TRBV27	CASRDFMNTEAFF
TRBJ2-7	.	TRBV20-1	CSAFRASGTYEQYF
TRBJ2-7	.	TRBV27	CASSLTGRAAYEQYF
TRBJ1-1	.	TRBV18	CASSPPAQENTEAFF
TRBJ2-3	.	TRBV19	CASSTPTSQYF
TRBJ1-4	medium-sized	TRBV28	CASSKAPNEKLFF
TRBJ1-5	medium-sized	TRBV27	CASSSLTGWDSNQPQHF
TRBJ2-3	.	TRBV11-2	CASSLRNTGSTDTQYF
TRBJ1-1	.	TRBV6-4	CASSLQLGVATEAFF
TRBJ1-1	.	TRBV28	CASSRDPTSEAFF
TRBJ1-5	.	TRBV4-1	CASSQPGLFTNGPQHF
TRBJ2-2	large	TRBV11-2	CASTRPAWELFF
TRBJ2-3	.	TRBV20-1	CSAEREGLGTDTQYF
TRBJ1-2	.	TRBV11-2	CASSQILSTGDGGYTF
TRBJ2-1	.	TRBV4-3	CASSQLTRQAVNNEQFF
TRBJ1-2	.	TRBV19	CASRKDRDRGYTF
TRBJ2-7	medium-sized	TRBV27	CASSSPPYEQYF
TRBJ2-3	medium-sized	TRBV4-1	CASSQEGGVGDTQYF
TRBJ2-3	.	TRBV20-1	CSARWAGGGDTQYF
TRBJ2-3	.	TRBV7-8	CASSLVIIRGLSTDTQYF
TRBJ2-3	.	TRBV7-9	CASSFLADTSTDTQYF
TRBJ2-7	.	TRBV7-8	CASSLDLDSREQYF
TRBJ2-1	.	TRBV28	CASSLLAGAFTFF
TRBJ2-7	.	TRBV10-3	CAISESGEYYEQYF
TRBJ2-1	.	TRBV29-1	CSVVPRDREFF
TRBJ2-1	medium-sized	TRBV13	CASSFVGGYNEQFF
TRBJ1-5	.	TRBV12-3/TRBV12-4	CASSLASHQPQHF
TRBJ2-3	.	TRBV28	CASTLGNSVRDTQYF
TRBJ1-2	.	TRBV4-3	CASSQVWGTDYGYTF